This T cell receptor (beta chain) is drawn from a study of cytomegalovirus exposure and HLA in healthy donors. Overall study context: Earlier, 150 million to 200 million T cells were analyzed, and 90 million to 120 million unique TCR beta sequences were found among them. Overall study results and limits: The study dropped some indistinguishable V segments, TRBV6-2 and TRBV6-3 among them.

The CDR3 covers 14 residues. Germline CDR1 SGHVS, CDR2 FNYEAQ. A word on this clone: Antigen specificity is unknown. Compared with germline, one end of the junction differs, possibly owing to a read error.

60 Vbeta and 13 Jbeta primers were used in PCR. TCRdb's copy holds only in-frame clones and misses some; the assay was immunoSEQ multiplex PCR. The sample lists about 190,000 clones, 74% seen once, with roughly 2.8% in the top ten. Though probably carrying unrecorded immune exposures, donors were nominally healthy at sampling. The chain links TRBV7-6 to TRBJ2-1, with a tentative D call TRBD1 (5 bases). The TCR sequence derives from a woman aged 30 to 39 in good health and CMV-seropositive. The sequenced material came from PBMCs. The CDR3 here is CASSLDSSYNEQFF. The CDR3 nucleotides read TGTGCCAGCAGTTTAGACAGCTCCTACAATGAGCAGTTCTTC. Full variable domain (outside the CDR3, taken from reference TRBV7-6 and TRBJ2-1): GAGVSQSPRYKVTKRGQDVALRCDPISGHVSLYWYRQALGQGPEFLTYFNYEAQQDKSGLPNDRFSAERPEGSISTLTIQRTEQRDSAMYRCASSLDSSYNEQFFGPGTRLTVL.